This TCR beta chain was identified in a study of early stage breast cancer tumors. In the study overall: Most invasive tumors, about 70% of the 16, were ER+/PR+/HER2-.

Germline CDR1 and CDR2: SGHRS and YFSETQ. The CDR3 has 14 residues. Trimming removed 2 bases from V and 4 bases from J; junction bases left unmatched: 4. General observations from the study: Blood repertoires resembled normal breast more than tumor. Unsorted bulk genomic DNA sequencing lacked pairing and functional marker data. Compared with adjacent normal breast, tumors showed around 2.7-fold denser, more clonal T cells.

A remark on this clone: Its antigen remains unidentified.

Only in-frame clones appear in the TCRdb table, and some are missing; sequencing was by immunoSEQ multiplex PCR. Of about 72,000 clones listed, around four fifths are singletons. The sequence derives from a person between 55 and 70 years old with breast cancer. Sequencing was performed on blood. The chain combines TRBV5-1 with TRBJ2-5; 8 positions agree with TRBD1. The CDR3, as DNA: TGCGCCAGCAGCTTTCAGGGGGCAGGAGAGACCCAGTACTTC. Translating it yields CASSFQGAGETQYF.